The subject of this entry is one T cell receptor beta chain. The sample belongs to a study of identical twins. Trimming removed 7 bases from V and 2 bases from J, with 10 bases in between. The germline gives CDR1 MGHDK, CDR2 SYGVNS. The CDR3 totals 13 residues. MiXCR, applied by TCRdb to the 5' RACE reads, yields one record per CDR3 protein. The sample holds hundreds of thousands of distinct CDR3 sequences; roughly 18% are singletons and the top ten take under 15%. These data also formed part of another study, on T cells expressing NK-cell markers.

V gene TRBV25-1 combines with J gene TRBJ2-3; D call uncertain. This clonotype originated in a woman younger than 30 in good health. The specimen was PBMCs. The CDR3 sequence: CASTPEYTDTQYF. CDR3 coding DNA: TGTGCCAGCACCCCAGAGTACACAGATACGCAGTATTTT.